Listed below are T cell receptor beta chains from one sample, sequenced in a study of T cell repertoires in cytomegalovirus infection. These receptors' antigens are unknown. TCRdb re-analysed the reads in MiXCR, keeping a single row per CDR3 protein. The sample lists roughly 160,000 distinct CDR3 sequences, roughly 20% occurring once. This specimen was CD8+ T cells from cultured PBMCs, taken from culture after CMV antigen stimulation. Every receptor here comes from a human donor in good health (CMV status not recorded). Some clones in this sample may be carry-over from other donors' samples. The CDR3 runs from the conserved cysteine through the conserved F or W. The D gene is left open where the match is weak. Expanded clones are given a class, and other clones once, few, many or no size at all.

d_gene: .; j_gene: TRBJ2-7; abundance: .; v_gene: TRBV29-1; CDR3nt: TGCAGCGTTGAAGCTAGCCGCCACGAGCAGTACTTC; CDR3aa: CSVEASRHEQYF
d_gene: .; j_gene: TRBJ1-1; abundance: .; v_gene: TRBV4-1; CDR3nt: TGCGCCAGCAGCCAAGAAGACCCCAGCGCAATGAACACTGAAGCTTTCTTT; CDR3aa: CASSQEDPSAMNTEAFF
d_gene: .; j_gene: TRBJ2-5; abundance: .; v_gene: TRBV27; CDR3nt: TGTGCCAGCAGTTCAACCGTTGACAGCGTAAGGGTCTGGGAGACCCAGTACTTC; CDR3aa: CASSSTVDSVRVWETQYF
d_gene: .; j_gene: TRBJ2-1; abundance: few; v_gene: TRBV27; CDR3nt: TGTGCCAGCAGTTACGCGCATGAGCAGTTCTTC; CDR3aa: CASSYAHEQFF
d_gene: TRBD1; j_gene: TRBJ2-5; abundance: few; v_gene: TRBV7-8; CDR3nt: TGTGCCAGCAGCCTATTAACAGGGGAGGAGACCCAGTACTTC; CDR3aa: CASSLLTGEETQYF
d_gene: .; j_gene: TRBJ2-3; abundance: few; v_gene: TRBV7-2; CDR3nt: TGTGCCAGCAGCTTAGGTCTGCGGGCCACAGATACGCAGTATTTT; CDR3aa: CASSLGLRATDTQYF
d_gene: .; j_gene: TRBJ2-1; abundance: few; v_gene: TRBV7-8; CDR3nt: TGTGCCAGCAGCTTAATGGGAGACTCCTACAATGAGCAGTTCTTC; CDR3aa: CASSLMGDSYNEQFF
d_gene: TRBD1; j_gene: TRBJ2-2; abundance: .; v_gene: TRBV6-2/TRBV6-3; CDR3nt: TGTGCCATACGACAGGGGTACACCGGGGAGCTGTTTTTT; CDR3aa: CAIRQGYTGELFF
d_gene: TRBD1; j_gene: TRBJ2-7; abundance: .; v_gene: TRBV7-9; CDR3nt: TGTGCCAGCAGCTTAGACGGGACAGGGTTCTCCTACGAGCAGTACTTC; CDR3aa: CASSLDGTGFSYEQYF
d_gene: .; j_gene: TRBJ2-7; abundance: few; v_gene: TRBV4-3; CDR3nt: TGCGCCAGCAGCCAAGATTACAGTAGCTCCTACGAGCAGTACTTC; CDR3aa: CASSQDYSSSYEQYF